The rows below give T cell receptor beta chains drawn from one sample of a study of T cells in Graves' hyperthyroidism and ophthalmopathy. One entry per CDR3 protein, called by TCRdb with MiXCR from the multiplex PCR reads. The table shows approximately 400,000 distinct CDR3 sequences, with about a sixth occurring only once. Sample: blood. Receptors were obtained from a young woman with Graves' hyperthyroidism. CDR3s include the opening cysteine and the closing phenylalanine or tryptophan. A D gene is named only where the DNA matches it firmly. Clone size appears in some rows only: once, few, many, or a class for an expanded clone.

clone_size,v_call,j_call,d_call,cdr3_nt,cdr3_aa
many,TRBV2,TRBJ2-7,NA,TGTGCCAGCAGTGAAGCCCGTGCGGCTGGCGAGCAGTACTTC,CASSEARAAGEQYF
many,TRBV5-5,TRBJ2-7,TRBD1,TGTGCCAGCACCCTCGAACAGGGGGCCTACGAGCAGTACTTC,CASTLEQGAYEQYF
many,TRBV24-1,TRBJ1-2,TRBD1,TGTGCCACCAGTGACAAAGGACAGGGAGTACCTGGCTACACCTTC,CATSDKGQGVPGYTF
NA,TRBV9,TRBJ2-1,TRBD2,TGTGCCAGCAGCGTAGAGGCTAGCGGGGGCATTGAGCAGTTCTTC,CASSVEASGGIEQFF
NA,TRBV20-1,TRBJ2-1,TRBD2,TGCAGTGCTAGATGGACTAGCGTTGATGAGCAGTTCTTC,CSARWTSVDEQFF
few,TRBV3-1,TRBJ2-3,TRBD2,TGTGCCAGCAGCCAAGAGGAAGCGGGAGGGCCAGATACGCAGTATTTT,CASSQEEAGGPDTQYF
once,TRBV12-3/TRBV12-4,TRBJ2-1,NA,TGTGCCAGCAGTTACAACAGGAGGAATGAGCAGTTCTTC,CASSYNRRNEQFF
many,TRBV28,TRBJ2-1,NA,TGTGCCAGCAGTGGAAACGCCGGGACGCCGAATGAGCAGTTCTTC,CASSGNAGTPNEQFF
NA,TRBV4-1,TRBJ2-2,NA,TGCGCCAGCAGCCAAGATCTAGGCGGGTGGGCCGGGGAGCTGTTTTTT,CASSQDLGGWAGELFF
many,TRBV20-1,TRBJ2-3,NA,TGCAGTGCTAGACTAGCGCGGACAGATACGCAGTATTTT,CSARLARTDTQYF
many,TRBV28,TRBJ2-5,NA,TGTGCCAGCAGTTTGGAAGGGGGGGTGTGGGAGACCCAGTACTTC,CASSLEGGVWETQYF
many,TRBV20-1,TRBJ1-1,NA,TGCAGTGCTCATCCGGACGGATTCGAAGCTTTCTTT,CSAHPDGFEAFF
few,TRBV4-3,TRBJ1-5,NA,TGCGCCAGCAGCCATAACGCGGGGGCAGGCAATCAGCCCCAGCATTTT,CASSHNAGAGNQPQHF
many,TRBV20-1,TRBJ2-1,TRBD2,TGCAGTGCCACCAGACGCGGGGGGGGCGCAAATGAGCAGTTCTTC,CSATRRGGGANEQFF
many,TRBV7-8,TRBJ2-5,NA,TGTGCCAGCAGCTTAGCCCCTCATCAAGAGACCCAGTACTTC,CASSLAPHQETQYF
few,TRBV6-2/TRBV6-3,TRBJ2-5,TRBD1,TGTGCCAGCAGCAACAGGGGGCTGGAGACCCAGTACTTC,CASSNRGLETQYF
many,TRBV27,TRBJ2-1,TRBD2,TGTGCCAGCAGTTTATCAGCGGGGAGCTCCTACAATGAGCAGTTCTTC,CASSLSAGSSYNEQFF
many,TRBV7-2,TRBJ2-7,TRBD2,TGTGCCAGCAGTGCTAGCGGGGGGCCCTACGAGCAGTACTTC,CASSASGGPYEQYF
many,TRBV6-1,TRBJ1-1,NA,TGTGCCAGCAGAGTCCTTGGGCTCGCTGAAGCTTTCTTT,CASRVLGLAEAFF
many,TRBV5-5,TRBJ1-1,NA,TGTGCCAGCAGCGAAAGGCGGGGCGCCTTTGAAGCTTTCTTT,CASSERRGAFEAFF
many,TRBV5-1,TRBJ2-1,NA,TGCGCCAGCAGCCCCCGGGGGGGACAGGGTACCAATGAGCAGTTCTTC,CASSPRGGQGTNEQFF
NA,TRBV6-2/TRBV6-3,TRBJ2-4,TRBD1,TGTGCCAGCAGGGACAGGAGAAACATTCAGTACTTC,CASRDRRNIQYF
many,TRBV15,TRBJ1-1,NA,TGTGCCACCAGCTCTCCCGGGACCCGTAAAAACACTGAAGCTTTCTTT,CATSSPGTRKNTEAFF
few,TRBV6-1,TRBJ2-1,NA,TGTGCCAGCAGTTATAGCGTACCTTCCCGAAGCTCCTACAATGAGCAGTTCTTC,CASSYSVPSRSSYNEQFF
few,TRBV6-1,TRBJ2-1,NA,TGTGCCAGCAGATCCGGGGGGCATGAGCAGTTCTTC,CASRSGGHEQFF
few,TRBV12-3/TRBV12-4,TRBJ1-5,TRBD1,TGTGCCAGCGATGCGACAGGGGTCGGCAATCAGCCCCAGCATTTT,CASDATGVGNQPQHF
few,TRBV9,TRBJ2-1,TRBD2,TGTGCCAGCAGCGCTAGCGGGAGGGCCGGCAATGAGCAGTTCTTC,CASSASGRAGNEQFF